This T cell receptor (beta chain) appears in the sequencing data of a study of CD8 T cells in ankylosing spondylitis. Findings and limits, study-wide: Fewer than ten highly homologous variants made up a TCR beta motif that seemed to typify ankylosing spondylitis blood. According to the report, clones linked to the disease were significantly enriched in matched synovial fluid samples taken from ankylosing spondylitis patients.

This clonotype was seen at least ten times. Its matching antigen is unknown. Each CDR3 protein is one row after TCRdb ran MiXCR on the 5' RACE reads. This table has tens of thousands of distinct CDR3 sequences, 7.2% appearing once. The CDR3 length is 13 residues. Looked up from germline, CDR1 is SGHRS and CDR2 is YFSETQ. V was trimmed by 0 bases and J by 5 bases, leaving 8 bases between them. This clonotype was sampled from a male donor with ankylosing spondylitis or in good health (not recorded which). The rearrangement links TRBV5-1 to TRBJ1-1; D uncertain. Sequencing used blood, either unsorted or a sorted T cell fraction (not recorded which). The CDR3 coding sequence is TGCGCCAGCAGCTTGGGTTCGGGGACTGAAGCTTTCTTT. Residues: CASSLGSGTEAFF.